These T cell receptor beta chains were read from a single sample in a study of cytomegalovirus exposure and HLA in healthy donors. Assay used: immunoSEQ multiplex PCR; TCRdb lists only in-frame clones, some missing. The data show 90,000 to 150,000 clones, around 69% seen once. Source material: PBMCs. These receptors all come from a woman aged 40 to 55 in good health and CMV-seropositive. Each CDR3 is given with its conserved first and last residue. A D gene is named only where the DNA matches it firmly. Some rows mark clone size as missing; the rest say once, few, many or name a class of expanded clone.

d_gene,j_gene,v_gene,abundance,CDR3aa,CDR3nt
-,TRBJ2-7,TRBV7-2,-,CASSLRQGFHEQYF,TGTGCCAGCAGCTTACGGCAGGGTTTCCACGAGCAGTACTTC
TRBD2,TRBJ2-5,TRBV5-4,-,CASSRGGIMPQETQYF,TGTGCCAGCTCCCGCGGGGGGATAATGCCCCAAGAGACCCAGTACTTC
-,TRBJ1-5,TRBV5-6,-,CASDRWGESNQPQHF,TGTGCCAGCGACCGCTGGGGGGAGAGCAATCAGCCCCAGCATTTT
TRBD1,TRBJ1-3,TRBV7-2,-,CASSLSQGRTGNTIYF,TGTGCCAGCAGCCTCTCACAGGGGAGAACTGGAAACACCATATATTTT
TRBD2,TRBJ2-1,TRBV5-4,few,CASSTGTSGTFSYNEQFF,TGTGCCAGCAGCACCGGGACTAGCGGGACTTTTTCCTACAATGAGCAGTTCTTC
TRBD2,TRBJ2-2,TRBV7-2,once,CASSPGGGHTGELFF,TGTGCCAGCAGCCCCGGCGGGGGGCACACCGGGGAGCTGTTTTTT
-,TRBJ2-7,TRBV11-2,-,CASSPWEGGPIYEQYF,TGTGCCAGCAGCCCCTGGGAGGGGGGCCCCATATACGAGCAGTACTTC
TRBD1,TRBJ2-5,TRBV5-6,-,CASSATGDQETQYF,TGTGCCAGCAGCGCAACAGGGGATCAAGAGACCCAGTACTTC
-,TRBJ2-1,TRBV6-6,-,CASSYSEGRLHNEQFF,TGTGCCAGCAGTTACTCTGAGGGCAGGTTACACAATGAGCAGTTCTTC
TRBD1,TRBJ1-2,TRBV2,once,CASRLGTGGEIWNYGYTF,TGTGCCAGCAGACTTGGGACAGGGGGCGAGATATGGAACTATGGCTACACCTTC
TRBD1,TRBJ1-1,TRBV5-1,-,CASSLMDRDSTEAFF,TGCGCCAGCAGCTTAATGGACAGGGATTCAACTGAAGCTTTCTTT
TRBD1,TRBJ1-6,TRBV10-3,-,CAIGTAYNSPLHF,TGTGCCATCGGGACAGCTTATAATTCACCCCTCCACTTT
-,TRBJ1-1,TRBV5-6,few,CASSSYYTAADTEAFF,TGTGCCAGCAGCTCCTACTATACAGCAGCGGACACTGAAGCTTTCTTT
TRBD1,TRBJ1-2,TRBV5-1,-,CASSLGFGTGTNYGYTF,TGCGCCAGCAGCTTGGGTTTCGGGACAGGAACTAACTATGGCTACACCTTC
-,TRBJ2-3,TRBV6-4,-,CASSDSWGVSTDTQYF,TGTGCCAGCAGTGACTCCTGGGGGGTAAGCACAGATACGCAGTATTTT
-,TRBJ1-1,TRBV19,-,CASSTQTDTEAFF,TGTGCCAGTAGTACCCAGACTGACACTGAAGCTTTCTTT
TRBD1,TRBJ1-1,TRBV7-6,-,CASSSRTGEDTEAFF,TGTGCCAGCAGCTCCCGGACAGGGGAGGACACTGAAGCTTTCTTT
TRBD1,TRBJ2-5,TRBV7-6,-,CASSLEGTVQETQYF,TGTGCCAGCAGCTTAGAAGGGACAGTCCAAGAGACCCAGTACTTC
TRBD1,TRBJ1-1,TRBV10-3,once,CATSTGGTEAFF,TGTGCCACCTCAACAGGGGGCACTGAAGCTTTCTTT
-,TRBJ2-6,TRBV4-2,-,CASSQELGSFGANVLTF,TGTGCCAGCAGCCAAGAGTTGGGGAGTTTTGGGGCCAACGTCCTGACTTTC
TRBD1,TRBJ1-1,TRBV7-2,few,CASSKGQHTEAFF,TGTGCCAGCAGCAAGGGACAGCACACTGAAGCTTTCTTT
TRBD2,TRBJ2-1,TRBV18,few,CASSPEREAYNEQFF,TGTGCCAGCTCACCAGAACGGGAGGCCTACAATGAGCAGTTCTTC
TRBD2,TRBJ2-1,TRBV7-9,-,CASAERPRGGYNEQFF,TGTGCCAGCGCCGAACGTCCACGGGGGGGTTACAATGAGCAGTTCTTC